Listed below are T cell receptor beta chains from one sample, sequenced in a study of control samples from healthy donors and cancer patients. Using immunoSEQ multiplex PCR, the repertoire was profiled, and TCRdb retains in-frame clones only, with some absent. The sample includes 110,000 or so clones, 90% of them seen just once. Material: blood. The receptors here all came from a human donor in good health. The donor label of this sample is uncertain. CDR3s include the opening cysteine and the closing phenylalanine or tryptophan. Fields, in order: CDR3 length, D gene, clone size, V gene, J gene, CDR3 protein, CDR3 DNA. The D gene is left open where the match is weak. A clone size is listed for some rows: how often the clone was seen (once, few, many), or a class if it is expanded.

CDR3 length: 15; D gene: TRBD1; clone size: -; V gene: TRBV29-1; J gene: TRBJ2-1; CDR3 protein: CSAAGTERVYNEQFF; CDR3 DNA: TGCAGCGCTGCCGGGACAGAAAGGGTGTACAATGAGCAGTTCTTC
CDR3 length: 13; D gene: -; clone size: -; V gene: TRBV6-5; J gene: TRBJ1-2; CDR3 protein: CASSSSGIYGYTF; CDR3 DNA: TGTGCCAGCAGTTCTAGTGGAATCTATGGCTACACCTTC
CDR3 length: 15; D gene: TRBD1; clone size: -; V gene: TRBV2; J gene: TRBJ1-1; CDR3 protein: CASSGRRTGFSEAFF; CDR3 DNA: TGTGCCAGCAGTGGGCGGCGGACAGGGTTTAGTGAAGCTTTCTTT
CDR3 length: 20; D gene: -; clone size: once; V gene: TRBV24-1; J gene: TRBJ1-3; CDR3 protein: CATSDFPPLRQAISGNTIYF; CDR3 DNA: TGTGCCACCAGTGATTTTCCTCCTCTTAGACAGGCGATCTCTGGAAACACCATATATTTT
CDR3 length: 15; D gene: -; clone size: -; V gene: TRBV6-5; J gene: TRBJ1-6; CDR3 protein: CASSSTRSYNSPLHF; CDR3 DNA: TGTGCCAGCAGTTCGACCAGGTCCTATAATTCACCCCTCCACTTT
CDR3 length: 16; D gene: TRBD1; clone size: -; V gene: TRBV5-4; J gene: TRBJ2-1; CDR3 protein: CASSLGTATSYNEQFF; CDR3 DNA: TGTGCCAGCAGCCTCGGGACAGCCACCTCCTACAATGAGCAGTTCTTC
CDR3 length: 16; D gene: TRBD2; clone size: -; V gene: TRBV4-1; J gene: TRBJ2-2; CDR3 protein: CASSQDLGRDTGELFF; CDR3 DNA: TGCGCCAGCAGCCAAGATCTGGGGAGGGACACCGGGGAGCTGTTTTTT
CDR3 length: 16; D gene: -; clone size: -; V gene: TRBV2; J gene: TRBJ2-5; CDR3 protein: CASSQARGSWGETQYF; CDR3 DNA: TGTGCCAGCAGCCAGGCTAGGGGCTCATGGGGGGAGACCCAGTACTTC
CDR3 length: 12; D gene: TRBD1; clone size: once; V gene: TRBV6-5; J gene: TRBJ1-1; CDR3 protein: CASRDRVAEAFF; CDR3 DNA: TGTGCCAGCAGAGACAGGGTCGCTGAAGCTTTCTTT
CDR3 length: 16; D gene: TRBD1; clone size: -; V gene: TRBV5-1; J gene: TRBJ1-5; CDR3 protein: CASSLAAAGGNQPQHF; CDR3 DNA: TGCGCCAGCAGCTTGGCCGCGGCAGGGGGGAATCAGCCCCAGCATTTT
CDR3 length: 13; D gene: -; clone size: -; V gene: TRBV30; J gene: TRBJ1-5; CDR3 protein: CAWSVGGNQPQHF; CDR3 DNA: TGTGCCTGGAGTGTGGGTGGAAATCAGCCCCAGCATTTT
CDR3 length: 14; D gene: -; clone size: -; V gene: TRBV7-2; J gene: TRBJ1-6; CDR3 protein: CASSLAPYNSPLHF; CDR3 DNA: TGTGCCAGCAGCTTAGCGCCCTATAATTCACCCCTCCACTTT
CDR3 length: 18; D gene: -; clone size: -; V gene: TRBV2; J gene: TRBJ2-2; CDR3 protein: CATNAPGQRARRTGELFF; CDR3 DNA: TGTGCCACAAATGCCCCCGGACAGAGGGCCAGGCGTACCGGGGAGCTGTTTTTT
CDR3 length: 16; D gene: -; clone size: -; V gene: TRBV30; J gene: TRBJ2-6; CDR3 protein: CAWSVTVYSGANVLTF; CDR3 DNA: TGTGCCTGGAGTGTTACTGTATACTCTGGGGCCAACGTCCTGACTTTC
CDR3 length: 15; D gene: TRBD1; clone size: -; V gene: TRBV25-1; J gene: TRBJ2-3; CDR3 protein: CASSEGLSGGDTQYF; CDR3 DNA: TGTGCCAGCAGTGAAGGTCTATCAGGGGGTGATACGCAGTATTTT
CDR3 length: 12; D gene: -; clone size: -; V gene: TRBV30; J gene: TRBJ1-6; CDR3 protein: CAWSPRNSPLHF; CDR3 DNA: TGTGCCTGGAGTCCGCGGAATTCACCCCTCCACTTT
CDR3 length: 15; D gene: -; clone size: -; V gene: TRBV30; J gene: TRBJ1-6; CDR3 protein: CAWSSGSSYNSPLHF; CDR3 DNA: TGTGCCTGGAGTTCAGGGAGCTCCTATAATTCACCCCTCCACTTT
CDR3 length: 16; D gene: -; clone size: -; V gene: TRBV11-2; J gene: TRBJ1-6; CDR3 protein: CASSLAATPYNSPLHF; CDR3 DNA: TGTGCCAGCAGCTTAGCCGCGACCCCCTATAATTCACCCCTCCACTTT
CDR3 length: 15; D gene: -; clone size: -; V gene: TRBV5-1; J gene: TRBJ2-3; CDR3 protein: CASSKQGDSTDTQYF; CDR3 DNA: TGCGCCAGCAGCAAACAGGGTGATAGTACAGATACGCAGTATTTT
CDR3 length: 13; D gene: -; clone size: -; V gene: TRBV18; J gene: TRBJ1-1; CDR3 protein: CASFSSGNTEAFF; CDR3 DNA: TGTGCCAGCTTCTCTTCGGGGAACACTGAAGCTTTCTTT
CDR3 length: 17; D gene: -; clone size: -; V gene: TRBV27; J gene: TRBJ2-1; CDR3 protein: CASSLYSTGTYYNEQFF; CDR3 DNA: TGTGCCAGCAGTCTATACTCGACAGGGACTTACTACAATGAGCAGTTCTTC
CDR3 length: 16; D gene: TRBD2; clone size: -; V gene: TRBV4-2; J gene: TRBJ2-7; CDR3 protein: CASSLTGGGAEYEQYF; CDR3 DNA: TGTGCCAGCAGCCTAACGGGCGGGGGGGCCGAGTACGAGCAGTACTTC
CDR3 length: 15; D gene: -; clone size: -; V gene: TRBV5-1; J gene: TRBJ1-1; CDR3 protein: CASSSFVSEDTEAFF; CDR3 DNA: TGCGCCAGCAGCTCCTTCGTTTCGGAGGACACTGAAGCTTTCTTT
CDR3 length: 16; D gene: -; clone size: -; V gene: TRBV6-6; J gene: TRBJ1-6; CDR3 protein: CASSYSRGAYNSPLHF; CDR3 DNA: TGTGCCAGCAGTTACAGCAGGGGCGCGTATAATTCACCCCTCCACTTT
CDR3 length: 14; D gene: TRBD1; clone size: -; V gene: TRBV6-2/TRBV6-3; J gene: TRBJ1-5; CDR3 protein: CASSYGTGGQPQHF; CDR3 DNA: TGTGCCAGCAGTTACGGCACAGGGGGACAGCCCCAGCATTTT
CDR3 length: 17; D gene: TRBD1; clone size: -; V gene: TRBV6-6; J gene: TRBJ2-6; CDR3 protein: CASSPGQGARGANVLTF; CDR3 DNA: TGTGCCAGCAGTCCGGGACAGGGGGCGCGGGGGGCCAACGTCCTGACTTTC
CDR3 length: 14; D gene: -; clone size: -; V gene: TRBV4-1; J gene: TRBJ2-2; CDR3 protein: CASSPGVSTGELFF; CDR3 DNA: TGCGCCAGCAGCCCAGGGGTGAGCACCGGGGAGCTGTTTTTT
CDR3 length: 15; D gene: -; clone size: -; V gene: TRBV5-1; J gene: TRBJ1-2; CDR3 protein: CASSPDGQPGYGYTF; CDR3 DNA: TGCGCCAGCAGCCCGGACGGGCAGCCTGGGTATGGCTACACCTTC
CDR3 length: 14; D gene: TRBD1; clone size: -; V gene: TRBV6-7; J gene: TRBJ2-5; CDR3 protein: CASSIQGVGETQYF; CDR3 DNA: TGTGCCAGCAGTATTCAGGGGGTTGGAGAGACCCAGTACTTC
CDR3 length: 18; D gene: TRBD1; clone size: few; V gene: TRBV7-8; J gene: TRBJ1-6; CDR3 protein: CASSSPWPGQVLDSPLHF; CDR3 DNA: TGTGCCAGCAGCTCCCCATGGCCGGGACAGGTCCTTGATTCACCCCTCCACTTT
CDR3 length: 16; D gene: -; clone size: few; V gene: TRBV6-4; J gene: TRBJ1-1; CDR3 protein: CASSDSKNGEATEAFF; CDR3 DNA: TGTGCCAGCAGTGACTCTAAGAATGGGGAGGCCACTGAAGCTTTCTTT
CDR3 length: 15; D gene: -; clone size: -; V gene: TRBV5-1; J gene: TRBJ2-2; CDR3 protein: CASSFGGPNTGELFF; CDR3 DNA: TGCGCCAGCAGCTTTGGAGGGCCCAACACCGGGGAGCTGTTTTTT
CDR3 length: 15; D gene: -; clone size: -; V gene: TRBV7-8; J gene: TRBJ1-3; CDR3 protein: CASSSDVHSGNTIYF; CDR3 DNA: TGTGCCAGCAGTTCCGACGTTCACTCTGGAAACACCATATATTTT
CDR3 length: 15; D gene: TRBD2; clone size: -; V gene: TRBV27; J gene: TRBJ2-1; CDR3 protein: CASSLSTSGPNEQFF; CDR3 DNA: TGTGCCAGCAGTTTATCCACTAGCGGGCCCAATGAGCAGTTCTTC
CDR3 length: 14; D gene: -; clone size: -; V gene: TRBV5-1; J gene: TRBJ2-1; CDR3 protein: CASSEGLAYNEQFF; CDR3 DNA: TGCGCCAGCAGCGAGGGTTTAGCCTACAATGAGCAGTTCTTC
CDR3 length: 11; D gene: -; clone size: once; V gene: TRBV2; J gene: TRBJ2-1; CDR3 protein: CASSGVGFWFF; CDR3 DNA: TGTGCCAGCAGTGGAGTTGGGTTTTGGTTCTTC
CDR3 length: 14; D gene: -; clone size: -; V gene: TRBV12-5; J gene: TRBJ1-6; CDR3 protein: CASGLGQLNSPLHF; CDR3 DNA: TGTGCTAGTGGTTTGGGCCAGCTTAATTCACCCCTCCACTTT
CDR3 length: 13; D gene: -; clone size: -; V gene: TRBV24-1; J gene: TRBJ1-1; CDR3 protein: CATSDGTNTEAFF; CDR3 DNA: TGTGCCACCAGTGATGGGACGAACACTGAAGCTTTCTTT
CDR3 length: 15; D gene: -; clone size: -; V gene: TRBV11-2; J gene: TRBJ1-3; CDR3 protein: CASSPRAVTGNTIYF; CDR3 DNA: TGTGCCAGCAGCCCCAGGGCGGTCACAGGAAACACCATATATTTT
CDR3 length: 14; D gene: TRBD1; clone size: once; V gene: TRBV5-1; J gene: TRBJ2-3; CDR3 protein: CASSLGTGEDTQYF; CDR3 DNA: TGCGCCAGCAGCCTCGGGACAGGGGAAGATACGCAGTATTTT
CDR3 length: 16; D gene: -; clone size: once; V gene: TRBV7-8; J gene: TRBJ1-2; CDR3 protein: CASSLGSGSGISGYTF; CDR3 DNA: TGTGCCAGCAGCTTAGGATCGGGCTCCGGAATTAGTGGCTACACCTTC
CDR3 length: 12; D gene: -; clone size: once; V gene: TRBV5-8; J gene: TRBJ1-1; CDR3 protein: CASSLAAGTAFF; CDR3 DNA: TGTGCCAGCAGCTTGGCCGCAGGGACGGCTTTCTTT
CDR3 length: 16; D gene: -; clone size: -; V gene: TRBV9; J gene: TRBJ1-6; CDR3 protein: CASSGPGATDNSPLHF; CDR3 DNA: TGTGCCAGCAGCGGACCCGGGGCTACAGATAATTCACCCCTCCACTTT
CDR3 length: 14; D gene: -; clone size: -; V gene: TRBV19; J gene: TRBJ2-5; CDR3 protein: CASSISSGVETQYF; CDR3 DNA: TGTGCCAGTAGTATCTCTTCAGGGGTAGAGACCCAGTACTTC
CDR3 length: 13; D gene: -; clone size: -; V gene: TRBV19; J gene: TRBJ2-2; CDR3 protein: CASSIGHTGELFF; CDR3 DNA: TGTGCCAGTAGTATCGGCCACACCGGGGAGCTGTTTTTT
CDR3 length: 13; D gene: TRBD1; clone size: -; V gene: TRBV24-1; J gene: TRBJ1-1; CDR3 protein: CATSDGDRAEAFF; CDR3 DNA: TGTGCCACCAGTGATGGGGACAGGGCTGAAGCTTTCTTT
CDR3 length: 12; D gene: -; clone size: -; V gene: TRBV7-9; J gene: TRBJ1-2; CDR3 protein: CASSLDGYGYTF; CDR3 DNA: TGTGCCAGCAGCTTAGACGGATATGGCTACACCTTC
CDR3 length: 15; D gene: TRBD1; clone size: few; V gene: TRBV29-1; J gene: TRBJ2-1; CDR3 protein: CTIEGRDTGEVWQFF; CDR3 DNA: TGCACCATTGAGGGCCGGGACACAGGGGAAGTTTGGCAGTTCTTC
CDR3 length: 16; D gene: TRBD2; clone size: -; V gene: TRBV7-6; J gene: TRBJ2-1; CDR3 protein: CASSVTSGGAYNEQFF; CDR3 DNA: TGTGCCAGCAGCGTAACAAGCGGGGGGGCCTACAATGAGCAGTTCTTC
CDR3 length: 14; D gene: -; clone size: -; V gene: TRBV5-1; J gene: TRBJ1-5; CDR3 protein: CASSLDSGNQPQHF; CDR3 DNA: TGCGCCAGCAGCTTGGACAGCGGCAATCAGCCCCAGCATTTT
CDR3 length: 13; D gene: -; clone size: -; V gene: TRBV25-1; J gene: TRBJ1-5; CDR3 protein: CASRTDSNQPQHF; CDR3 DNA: TGTGCCAGCAGGACGGATAGCAATCAGCCCCAGCATTTT
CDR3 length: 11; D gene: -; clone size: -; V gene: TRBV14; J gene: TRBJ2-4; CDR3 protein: CASSHLDRKYF; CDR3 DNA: TGTGCCAGCAGCCACCTGGACAGAAAGTACTTC
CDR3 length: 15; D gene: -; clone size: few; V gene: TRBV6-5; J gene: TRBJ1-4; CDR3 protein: CASSYLRGGEEKLFF; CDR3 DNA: TGTGCCAGCAGTTACCTCAGGGGAGGAGAGGAAAAACTGTTTTTT
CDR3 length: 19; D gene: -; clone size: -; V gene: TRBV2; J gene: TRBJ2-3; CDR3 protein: CASSDGRGAWDSSTDTQYF; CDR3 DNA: TGTGCCAGCAGTGACGGCAGGGGGGCGTGGGACTCTAGCACAGATACGCAGTATTTT
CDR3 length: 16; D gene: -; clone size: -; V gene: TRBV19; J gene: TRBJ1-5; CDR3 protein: CASSIVPWGSNQPQHF; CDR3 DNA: TGTGCCAGTAGTATCGTGCCTTGGGGAAGCAATCAGCCCCAGCATTTT
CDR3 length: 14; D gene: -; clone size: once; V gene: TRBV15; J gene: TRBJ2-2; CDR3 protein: CATSRDQNTGELFF; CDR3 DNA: TGTGCCACCAGCAGAGACCAGAACACCGGGGAGCTGTTTTTT
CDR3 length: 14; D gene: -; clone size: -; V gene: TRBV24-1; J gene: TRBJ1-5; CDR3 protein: CATSDGGGGQPQHF; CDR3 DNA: TGTGCCACCAGTGACGGAGGAGGTGGGCAGCCCCAGCATTTT